The clone carrying this TCR beta chain was picked up many times. Its specificity is not known. This sample is drawn from a study of glioma-infiltrating T cells. The wider study: WHO grade II oligodendrogliomas or astrocytomas, plus non-recurrent WHO grade IV glioblastomas, were sampled. Study outcomes and limitations: Signature shared blood CDR3 motifs were enriched in low-divergence and depleted in high-divergence patients. Non-neoplastic patients had below-expected tissue-blood divergence, while all gliomas exceeded expectation.

TCR alpha and beta CDR3 regions were amplified from RNA using iRepertoire nested multiplex PCR. Tissue mRNA or PBMC total RNA, roughly 100-400 ng, went into one-step reverse transcription and amplification. Using its own MiXCR run on the multiplex PCR reads, TCRdb lists one record per CDR3 protein. The table shows a few hundred thousand distinct CDR3 sequences, with roughly two fifths occurring only once. The germline V and J ends were trimmed by 5 bases and 2 bases, with 16 bases remaining between them. Germline-derived CDR1 and CDR2 are DFQATT and SNEGSKA (reference sequence). This CDR3 contains 16 residues.

Sequenced: glioma tissue, nonneoplastic brain tissue, or PBMCs (not recorded which). The rearrangement uses TRBV20-1 and TRBJ1-6, with unresolved D. The source is a human donor with low-grade glioma or glioblastoma, undergoing nonglioma brain surgery, or in good health (not recorded which). Written as DNA, the CDR3 is TGCAGTGCTCATTCGACGCTATCTCCCTATAATTCACCCCTCCACTTT. Encoded protein: CSAHSTLSPYNSPLHF.